This TCR beta chain was captured in a study of beta chain features in type 1 diabetes. Study-wide results and caveats: Researchers report that Type 1 diabetes patients had moderately but significantly shorter TCRB CDR3s across all four CD4+ subsets. The question of HLA type influencing TCRB rearrangement was one that remained unresolved here. PCR might pick shorter templates more often, in the same way for patients and controls. Within the patient group, naive, central memory and Treg TCRB repertoires appeared more similar to each other than within healthy donors.

About this clone: Its specificity is unknown.

Every bit of the isolated RNA underwent reverse transcription, so sequencing read expressed TCRB transcripts. The repertoire was sequenced with immunoSEQ multiplex PCR; TCRdb's copy has only in-frame clones and lacks some. The table shows 150,000 to 200,000 clones, with roughly 60% occurring only once. The sequencing input was naive CD4+ T cells from blood. The receptor was isolated from a man younger than 40 with type 1 diabetes.

CDR3 region: CASSAGQDFYEQYF. The CDR3 region has the DNA TGTGCCAGCAGCGCGGGACAGGATTTCTACGAGCAGTACTTC. The rearrangement uses TRBV7-2 and TRBJ2-7, with TRBD1 matching over 8 bases. CDR3 length equals 14 residues. Trimming removed 5 bases from V and 3 bases from J; junction bases left unmatched: 6. Germline V gene lookup returns CDR1 SGHTA and CDR2 FQGNSA.